The 22 T cell receptor beta chains presented below share a single source sample, sequenced in a study of blood T cell repertoires in COVID-19. The protocol was immunoSEQ multiplex PCR, while the TCRdb copy is restricted to in-frame clones and leaves out a portion. The sample shows about 55,000 clones, 73% of them seen only once. Sequencing was done on a sample of peripheral blood. All receptors come from a woman aged 70 to 79 with acute or convalescent COVID-19.

This clone has just a few counts. The chain combines TRBV30 with TRBJ1-1; D may be TRBD1 (6 bases). This CDR3 has 13 residues. CDR1 is GTSNPN and CDR2 is SVGIG in the germline V gene (reference sequence). The germline V and J ends were trimmed by 8 bases and 5 bases, with 18 bases remaining between them. In nucleotides, the CDR3 is TGTGCCGGGCGACGGACAGTTTATACTGAAGCTTTCTTT. Its protein is CAGRRTVYTEAFF.

The chain links TRBV19 to TRBJ1-5; 7 bases are shared with TRBD1. The V gene end was trimmed by 11 bases and the J gene end by 2 bases; junction bases not matched to a gene: 12. Germline V gene sequence: CDR1 LNHDA, CDR2 SQIVND (reference sequence). The length of the CDR3 is 15 residues. CDR3 DNA sequence: TGTGCCGCCGGGACAGCCCTTGGAGGCAATCAGCCCCAGCATTTT. It encodes CAAGTALGGNQPQHF.

The chain links TRBV27 to TRBJ2-5; 8 nucleotides match TRBD2. CDR1 is MNHEY, CDR2 SMNVEV, per germline (reference sequence). The CDR3 covers 20 residues. V shed 2 bases and J 4 bases; nucleotides not matched to a gene: 21. The CDR3: CASSLRAGSRHGRGRETQYF. The CDR3 nucleotides are TGTGCCAGCAGTTTAAGGGCCGGTTCTCGACACGGGAGGGGACGAGAGACCCAGTACTTC.

V gene TRBV5-1 combines with J gene TRBJ2-3; 8 bases are a match to TRBD1. The junction had 5 bases not matched to a gene; V was cut back by 0 bases and J by 14 bases. Germline assignment: CDR1 SGHRS and CDR2 YFSETQ. The CDR3 covers 12 residues. The CDR3 DNA sequence: TGCGCCAGCAGCTTGGAGGACAGGGTGTGGTATTTT. It translates to CASSLEDRVWYF.

This clone has a handful of counts. The genes are TRBV6-5 and TRBJ2-5; D is unresolved. The V and J ends lost 9 bases and 5 bases respectively, with 19 bases between them. This CDR3 has 14 residues. Germline assignment: CDR1 MNHEY and CDR2 SVGAGI. The CDR3 loop is CASKTSTRRETQYF. In DNA form, the CDR3 reads TGTGCCAGTAAGACCTCAACCCGGCGGGAGACCCAGTACTTC.

This clone was counted a few times. J is TRBJ1-2 and V is TRBV6-6; tentatively, D is TRBD1 (6 bases). This CDR3 is 10 amino acids long. V gave up 6 bases and J gave up 7 bases, with 6 bases separating them. CDR1 is MNHNY, CDR2 SVGAGI, per germline (reference sequence). The CDR3 is CASRGAGYTF. The DNA for the CDR3 is TGTGCCAGCAGGGGGGCTGGCTACACCTTC.

The J gene is TRBJ2-5, the V gene TRBV9, with a possible D match to TRBD1 (6 bases). The CDR3 totals 14 residues. CDR1 is SGDLS, CDR2 YYNGEE, per germline. V was pared by 4 bases and J by 5 bases, with 15 bases between. CDR3 bases: TGTGCCAGCAGCCCCGAGGGGGTAGGGGAGACCCAGTACTTC. It is translated as CASSPEGVGETQYF.

J is TRBJ1-6 and V is TRBV3-1 (or the pseudogene TRBV3-2); no firm D call. The CDR3 runs 17 residues. Trimming left V 1 base short and J 9 bases short, with 19 bases between. The V gene's germline CDR1 is LGHDT and CDR2 YNNKEL (reference sequence). The CDR3 sequence is CASSQGPGGIRGSPLHF. The CDR3 DNA follows: TGTGCCAGCAGCCAAGGACCCGGAGGGATTAGAGGTTCACCCCTCCACTTT.

The V and J genes are TRBV5-6 and TRBJ1-1, with D possibly being TRBD1 (5 bases). Germline V CDR1 and CDR2: SGHDT, YYEEEE. The ends were cut back, 4 bases at V and 10 bases at J, with 26 bases in the middle. The CDR3 sequence is 16 residues long. The DNA of the CDR3 is TGTGCCAGCAGCCTTCGCGGGGCAGGGTTGACGGGCGGAGCTTTCTTT. Translation gives CASSLRGAGLTGGAFF. Filled out from reference TRBV5-6 and TRBJ1-1, the complete variable domain reads DAGVTQSPTHLIKTRGQQVTLRCSPKSGHDTVSWYQQALGQGPQFIFQYYEEEERQRGNFPDRFSGHQFPNYSSELNVNALLLGDSALYLCASSLRGAGLTGGAFFGQGTRLTVV.

This chain joins TRBV11-2 and TRBJ2-1; 8 nucleotides line up with TRBD2. Per germline, CDR1 SGHAT and CDR2 FQNNGV. Trimming cost V 1 base and J 4 bases; bases outside gene matches: 3. The CDR3 loop spans 15 amino acids. The CDR3 region has the DNA TGTGCCAGCAGCTTAGGTAGCGGGGTTTACAATGAGCAGTTCTTC. This encodes CASSLGSGVYNEQFF.

J is TRBJ1-2 and V is TRBV5-1; D is perhaps TRBD1 (5 bases). Germline CDR1 is SGHRS and CDR2 is YFSETQ. V was cut by 1 base and J by 4 bases, with 8 bases left in between. The CDR3 has 13 amino acids. The CDR3 DNA reads as TGCGCCAGCAGCTTGAACCAGGGCTATGGCTACACCTTC. Translated: CASSLNQGYGYTF.

This sequence joins TRBV18 and TRBJ2-3; tentative D call: TRBD1 (6 bases). The CDR3 contains 15 residues. V gave up 3 bases and J gave up 4 bases, with 14 bases separating them. Germline V gene data show CDR1 as KGHSH and CDR2 as LQKENI. The CDR3 nucleotides are TGTGCCAGCTCACCTCAACAGGGAGTGGCAGATACGCAGTATTTT. Protein sequence: CASSPQQGVADTQYF.

The chain carries TRBV5-6 and TRBJ1-5; 8 bases align to TRBD1. Germline loops: CDR1 SGHDT, CDR2 YYEEEE. The CDR3 has 14 amino acids. V lost 3 bases to trimming and J lost 5 bases; unmatched junction nucleotides: 4. The CDR3 coding sequence is TGTGCCAGCAGCTCTTACAGGGGGGATCAGCCCCAGCATTTT. It is translated as CASSSYRGDQPQHF.

J is TRBJ2-3 and V is TRBV7-3; a weak D match, TRBD1 (6 bases). In germline, CDR1 is SGHTA, CDR2 FQGTGA. V was cut by 5 bases and J by 6 bases, with 15 bases left in between. The CDR3 consists of 14 residues. CDR3 region: CASSKQGRKDTQYF. The CDR3 DNA is TGTGCCAGCAGCAAACAGGGCAGGAAGGATACGCAGTATTTT.

This rearrangement joins TRBV5-1 to TRBJ2-1; 7 bases align to TRBD2. J was trimmed by 7 bases and V by 1 base; bases with no gene match: 8. CDR3 length: 15 amino acids. Germline V gene lookup returns CDR1 SGHRS and CDR2 YFSETQ. The CDR3 DNA reads as TGCGCCAGCAGCTTGTTCCTAGCGGTAGAAAATGAGCAGTTCTTC. Its protein product is CASSLFLAVENEQFF.

V gene TRBV6-5 combines with J gene TRBJ2-2; 7 bases match TRBD1. Germline trimming cut 6 bases from V and 5 bases from J; bases unmatched to any gene: 9. The CDR3 covers 15 residues. CDR1 and CDR2 (germline): MNHEY, SVGAGI. The DNA of the CDR3 is TGTGCCAGCAGCTCCCTGACAGGGCAAACCGGGGAGCTGTTTTTT. Translation: CASSSLTGQTGELFF.

V usage is TRBV2 and J usage is TRBJ1-5, with D possibly TRBD1 on 5 matching bases. The ends were cut back, 5 bases at V and 2 bases at J, with 16 bases in the middle. This CDR3 is 16 amino acids long. The V gene's germline CDR1 is SNHLY and CDR2 FYNNEI. The CDR3 here is CASSKMAGQGNQPQHF. In DNA form, the CDR3 reads TGTGCCAGCAGTAAAATGGCGGGGCAGGGCAATCAGCCCCAGCATTTT.

The V call is TRBV10-3, the J call TRBJ1-2; the match to TRBD1 covers 10 bases. The CDR3 spans 16 residues. V lost 6 bases, J lost 2 bases, and 9 bases stayed unmatched. CDR1 and CDR2 from the germline V gene are ENHRY and SYGVKD. The CDR3 coding sequence is TGTGCCATCAGCGGACAGGGGGGGTCGAGGAACTATGGCTACACCTTC. Translation: CAISGQGGSRNYGYTF.

The chain employs TRBV7-9 and TRBJ1-3; D gene uncertain. CDR1 is SEHNR and CDR2 is FQNEAQ in the germline V gene (reference sequence). This CDR3 is 19 amino acids long. The ends were cut back, 4 bases at V and 1 base at J, with 23 bases in the middle. The CDR3 loop is CASSSYGGTRLGSGNTIYF. For the CDR3, the DNA is TGTGCCAGCAGCTCCTATGGCGGTACCCGTCTCGGGTCTGGAAACACCATATATTTT.

The V gene is TRBV6-2 or TRBV6-3, the J gene TRBJ1-5, with D tentatively TRBD1 (5 bases). The ends were cut back, 4 bases at V and 0 bases at J, with 16 bases in the middle. From germline, CDR1 is MNHEY and CDR2 SVGEGT. CDR3 size: 17 residues. The CDR3 loop is CASSFQPGGYSNQPQHF. CDR3 bases: TGTGCCAGCAGTTTCCAACCGGGGGGGTATAGCAATCAGCCCCAGCATTTT.

This clone occurred a few times. This chain uses TRBV21-1 with TRBJ2-7; the listed D gene, TRBD1, was not tested against the DNA. TRBV21-1 is recorded as a pseudogene. The CDR3 runs 16 residues. In nucleotides, the CDR3 is TGTGCCAGCAGCAAATGCACCCTACAGGGGGCTAACGAGCAGTACGTC. As protein: CASSKCTLQGANEQYV.

The chain joins TRBV5-1 to TRBJ1-4; D unresolved. Trimming took 0 bases from V and 7 from J, leaving 10 bases between them. In germline, CDR1 is SGHRS, CDR2 YFSETQ. This CDR3 has 14 residues. The CDR3 reads CASSLAGSSEKLFF. Here the CDR3 DNA reads TGCGCCAGCAGCTTGGCCGGGAGCAGTGAAAAACTGTTTTTT.